Listed below are T cell receptor beta chains from one sample, sequenced in a study of early T cells in non-severe SARS-CoV-2 infection. TCRdb independently ran MiXCR on the 5' RACE reads; one entry per CDR3 protein. The profile shows fewer than 100,000 distinct CDR3 sequences, about 6.5% of them singletons. Sequencing used whole blood. The receptors here all came from an adult who was a healthcare worker with PCR-confirmed SARS-CoV-2 infection or an uninfected control (not recorded which). Each CDR3 is given with its conserved first and last residue.

TRBV27 | CASSNRDRYNEQFF
TRBV7-9 | CASSLTSGGADTQYF
TRBV18 | CASSPQGLNTEAFF
TRBV18 | CASSPQTGIGYTDTQYF
TRBV5-1 | CASSLADTAGYTF
TRBV4-1 | CASSHSRPNEQFF
TRBV5-6 | CASSDGDSQREKLFF
TRBV6-5 | CASMRGRRRNEQFF
TRBV20-1 | CSARKGSGANVLTF
TRBV11-2 | CASSPLGSGRIPSTDTQYF
TRBV2 | CASSEALGRARNEQFF
TRBV10-3 | CAITGLAGGELFF
TRBV12-3/TRBV12-4 | CASSLLGSGANVLTF
TRBV27 | CASSLRGGVYGYTF
TRBV13 | CASKRRHREPEAFF
TRBV28 | CASRPADRTNQPQHF
TRBV27 | CASSPGLAGLKQFF
TRBV6-5 | CASSRRQGSEAFF
TRBV30 | CAWDRSNYGYTF
TRBV10-1 | CASSEYNTPYEQYF
TRBV30 | CAWSVRRELPEQYF
TRBV29-1 | CSVEDTGGETQYF
TRBV20-1 | CSATGQGASTDTQYF
TRBV4-1 | CASSQDPGQGALYNEQFF
TRBV29-1 | CSVGHSYEQYF